This T cell receptor beta chain was identified in a study of monozygotic twins with cystic fibrosis. Study-wide findings and caveats: In 13 of 16 pairs, V gene usage was closest to the co-twin's. Monozygotic CF twin pairs shared significantly more nucleotide-identical clonotypes than unrelated CF individuals did. No link emerged between shared CDR3 counts and age, concordance or severity.

Sequenced by immunoSEQ multiplex PCR; TCRdb stores in-frame clones only, minus some. The data contain 30,000 to 45,000 clones, approximately 84% of them seen just once; the ten biggest clones take up roughly 1.7%. The V and J ends lost 4 bases and 2 bases respectively, with 11 bases between them. The V gene's germline CDR1 is SGHTA and CDR2 FQGNSA. CDR3 size: 15 residues. To note about this clone: Its antigen is still unknown.

The origin of this receptor is a girl aged 2-10 years with cystic fibrosis. This chain links TRBV7-2 with TRBJ2-2; possible D gene TRBD2, 5 bases. Input material: blood. CDR3 DNA: TGTGCCAGCAGCTATCGGACTGGAAACACCGGGGAGCTGTTTTTT. Its protein is CASSYRTGNTGELFF.